Given below is one TCR beta chain in context. This sample was taken from a study of cytomegalovirus exposure and HLA in healthy donors. CDR1 is LNHDA, CDR2 SQIVND, per germline (reference sequence). The CDR3 sequence is 17 residues long. The germline V and J ends were trimmed by 4 bases and 0 bases, with 15 bases remaining between them. Vbeta (60) and Jbeta (13) primers were used in the PCR. Produced via immunoSEQ multiplex PCR; TCRdb's table is partial and in-frame only. The data hold 110,000 or so clones, with around 79% observed a single time. This chain connects TRBV19 to TRBJ1-4, with D possibly TRBD1 on 5 matching bases. The specimen was PBMCs. This TCR was sampled from a woman between 18 and 29 years old in good health and CMV-seronegative. CDR3 sequence (DNA): TGTGCCAGTAGTACCATCAGGGTCGGTGCAACTAATGAAAAACTGTTTTTT. Residues: CASSTIRVGATNEKLFF. Together with reference TRBV19 and TRBJ1-4, the CDR3 gives the full variable domain: DGGITQSPKYLFRKEGQNVTLSCEQNLNHDAMYWYRQDPGQGLRLIYYSQIVNDFQKGDIAEGYSVSREKKESFPLTVTSAQKNPTAFYLCASSTIRVGATNEKLFFGSGTQLSVL.